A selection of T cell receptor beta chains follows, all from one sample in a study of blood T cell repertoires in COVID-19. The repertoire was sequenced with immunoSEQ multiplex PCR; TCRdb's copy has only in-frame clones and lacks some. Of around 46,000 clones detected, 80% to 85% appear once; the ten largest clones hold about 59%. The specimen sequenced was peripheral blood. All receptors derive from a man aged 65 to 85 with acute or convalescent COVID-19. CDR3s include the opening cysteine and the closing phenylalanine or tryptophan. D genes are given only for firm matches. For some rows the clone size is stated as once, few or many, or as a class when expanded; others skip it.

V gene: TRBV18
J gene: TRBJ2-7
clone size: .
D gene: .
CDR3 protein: CASSPRVSTMGEQYF
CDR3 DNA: TGTGCCAGCTCACCGAGGGTTTCAACTATGGGCGAGCAGTACTTC

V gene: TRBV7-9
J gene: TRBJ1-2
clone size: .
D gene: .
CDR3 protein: CASSLGTFYGYTF
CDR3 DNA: TGTGCCAGCAGCCTAGGAACTTTCTATGGCTACACCTTC

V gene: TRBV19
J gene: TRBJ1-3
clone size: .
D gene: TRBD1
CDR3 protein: CARTFDRGQGNTIYF
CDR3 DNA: TGTGCCAGAACCTTCGACAGGGGGCAGGGAAACACCATATATTTT

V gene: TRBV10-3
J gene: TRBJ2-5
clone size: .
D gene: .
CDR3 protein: CAISESSVRETQYF
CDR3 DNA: TGTGCCATCAGTGAGTCATCTGTCAGGGAGACCCAGTACTTC

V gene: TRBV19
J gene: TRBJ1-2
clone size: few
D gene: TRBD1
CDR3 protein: CASSMNRGWGYGYTF
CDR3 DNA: TGTGCCAGTAGCATGAACAGGGGATGGGGCTATGGCTACACCTTC

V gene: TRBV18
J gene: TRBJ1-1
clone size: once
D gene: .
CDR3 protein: CASSPRTVRNTEAFF
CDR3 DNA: TGTGCCAGCTCCCCGAGGACAGTAAGGAACACTGAAGCTTTCTTT

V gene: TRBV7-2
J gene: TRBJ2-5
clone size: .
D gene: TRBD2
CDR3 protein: CASRATSGAQETQYF
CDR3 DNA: TGTGCCAGCAGAGCTACTAGCGGGGCCCAAGAGACCCAGTACTTC

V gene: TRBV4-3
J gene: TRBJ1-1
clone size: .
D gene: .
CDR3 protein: CASSPSGQNTEAFF
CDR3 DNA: TGCGCCAGCAGCCCATCAGGACAGAACACTGAAGCTTTCTTT

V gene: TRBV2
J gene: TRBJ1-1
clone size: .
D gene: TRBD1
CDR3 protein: CASSPSAGGRNTEAFF
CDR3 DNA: TGTGCCAGCAGCCCCTCCGCAGGGGGCAGGAACACTGAAGCTTTCTTT

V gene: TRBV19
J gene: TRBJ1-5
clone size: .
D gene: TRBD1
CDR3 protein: CASSGTGGKKPQHF
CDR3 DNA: TGTGCCAGTAGTGGGACAGGGGGTAAGAAACCCCAGCATTTT

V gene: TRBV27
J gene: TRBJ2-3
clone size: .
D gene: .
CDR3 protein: CASSSEVTDTQYF
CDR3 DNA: TGTGCCAGCAGTTCAGAGGTCACAGATACGCAGTATTTT

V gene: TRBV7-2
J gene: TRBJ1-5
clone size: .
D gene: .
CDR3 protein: CASSPLGGSQPQHF
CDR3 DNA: TGTGCCAGCAGCCCCCTTGGGGGCAGCCAGCCCCAGCATTTT

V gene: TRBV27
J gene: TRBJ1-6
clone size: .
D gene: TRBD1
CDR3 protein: CASRYGTENSPLHF
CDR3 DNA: TGTGCCAGCAGGTATGGGACAGAGAATTCACCCCTCCACTTT

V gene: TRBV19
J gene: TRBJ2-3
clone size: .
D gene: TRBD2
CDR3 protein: CASSITSGYTDTQYF
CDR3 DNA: TGTGCCAGTAGTATCACTAGCGGATACACAGATACGCAGTATTTT

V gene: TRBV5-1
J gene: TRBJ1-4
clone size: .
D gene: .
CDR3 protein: CASSLELGNEKLFF
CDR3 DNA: TGCGCCAGCAGCTTGGAGCTAGGTAATGAAAAACTGTTTTTT

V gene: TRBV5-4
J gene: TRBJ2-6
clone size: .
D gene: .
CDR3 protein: CASSLVIFPSGGANVLTF
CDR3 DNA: TGTGCCAGCAGCTTGGTTATCTTTCCCTCAGGAGGGGCCAACGTCCTGACTTTC

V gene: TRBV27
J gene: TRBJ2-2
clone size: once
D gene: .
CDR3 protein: CASSLTSAGELFF
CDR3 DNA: TGTGCCAGCAGTCTGACTAGTGCCGGGGAGCTGTTTTTT

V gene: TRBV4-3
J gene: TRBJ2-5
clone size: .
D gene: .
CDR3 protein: CASSQEGGVSETQYF
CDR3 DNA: TGCGCCAGCAGCCAAGAGGGCGGGGTGTCCGAGACCCAGTACTTC

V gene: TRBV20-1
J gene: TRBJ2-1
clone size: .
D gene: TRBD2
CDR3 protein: CSAFSGREQFF
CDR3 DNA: TGCAGTGCGTTTAGCGGGCGTGAGCAGTTCTTC

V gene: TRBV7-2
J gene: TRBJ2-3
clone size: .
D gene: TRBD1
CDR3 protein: CASSLVAGGFGTDTQYF
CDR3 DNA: TGTGCCAGCAGCTTAGTGGCAGGGGGCTTTGGCACAGATACGCAGTATTTT

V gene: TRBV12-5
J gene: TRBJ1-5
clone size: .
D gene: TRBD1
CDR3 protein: CASGFGTGRNQPQHF
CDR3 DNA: TGTGCTAGTGGCTTCGGGACAGGTCGCAATCAGCCCCAGCATTTT

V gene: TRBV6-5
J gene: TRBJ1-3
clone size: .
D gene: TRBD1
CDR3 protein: CASSWDRGNTIYF
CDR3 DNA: TGTGCCAGCAGTTGGGACAGGGGAAACACCATATATTTT

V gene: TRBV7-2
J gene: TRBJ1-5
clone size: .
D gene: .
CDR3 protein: CASSFALWGGQPQHF
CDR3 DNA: TGTGCCAGCAGCTTTGCATTATGGGGGGGTCAGCCCCAGCATTTT

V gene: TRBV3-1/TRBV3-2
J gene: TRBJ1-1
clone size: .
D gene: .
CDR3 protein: CASSQRGGQGVDTEAFF
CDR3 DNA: TGTGCCAGCAGCCAAAGAGGTGGGCAGGGCGTAGACACTGAAGCTTTCTTT

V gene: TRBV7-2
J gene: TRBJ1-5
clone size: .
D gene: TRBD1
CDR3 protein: CASSTGTEVNQPQHF
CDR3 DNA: TGTGCCAGCAGCACCGGGACAGAGGTGAATCAGCCCCAGCATTTT

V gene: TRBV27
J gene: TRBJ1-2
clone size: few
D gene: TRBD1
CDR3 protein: CASSFLQGAPNYGYTF
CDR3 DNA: TGTGCCAGCAGTTTCCTACAGGGGGCCCCCAACTATGGCTACACCTTC

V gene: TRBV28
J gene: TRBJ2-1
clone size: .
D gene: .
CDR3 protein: CASALGGAIQHFF
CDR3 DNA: TGTGCCAGCGCCTTGGGGGGGGCGATTCAGCACTTCTTC

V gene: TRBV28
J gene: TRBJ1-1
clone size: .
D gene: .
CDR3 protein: CASSTVYGTGTFF
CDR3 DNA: TGTGCCAGCAGTACCGTCTACGGGACTGGAACTTTCTTT

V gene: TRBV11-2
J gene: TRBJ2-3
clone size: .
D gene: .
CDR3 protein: CASSSPVRTDTQYF
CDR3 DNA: TGTGCCAGCAGCTCCCCGGTCCGCACAGATACGCAGTATTTT

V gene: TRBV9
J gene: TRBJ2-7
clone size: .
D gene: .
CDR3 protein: CASSVAVTPVYEQYF
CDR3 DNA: TGTGCCAGCAGCGTAGCGGTGACTCCGGTCTACGAGCAGTACTTC

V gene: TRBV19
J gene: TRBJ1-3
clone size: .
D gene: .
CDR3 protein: CASALRGNTIYF
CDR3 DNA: TGTGCCAGCGCCCTCAGGGGAAACACCATATATTTT

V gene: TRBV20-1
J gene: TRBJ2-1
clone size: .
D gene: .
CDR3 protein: CSANQFHEQFF
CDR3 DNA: TGCAGTGCTAATCAGTTCCATGAGCAGTTCTTC

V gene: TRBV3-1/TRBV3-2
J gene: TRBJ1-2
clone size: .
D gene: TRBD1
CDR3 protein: CASSQGQGYTF
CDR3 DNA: TGTGCCAGCAGCCAAGGACAGGGTTACACCTTC

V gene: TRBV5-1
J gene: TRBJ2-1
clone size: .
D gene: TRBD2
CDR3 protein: CASSPLAGVDNEQFF
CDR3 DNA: TGCGCCAGCAGCCCCTTAGCGGGAGTTGACAATGAGCAGTTCTTC

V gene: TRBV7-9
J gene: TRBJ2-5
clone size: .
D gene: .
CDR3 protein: CASSLAAGQETQYF
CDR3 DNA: TGTGCCAGCAGCTTAGCGGCAGGACAAGAGACCCAGTACTTC

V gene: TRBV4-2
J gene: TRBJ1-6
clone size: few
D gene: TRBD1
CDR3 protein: CASSPGQHNSPLHF
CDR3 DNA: TGTGCCAGCAGCCCGGGACAGCATAATTCACCCCTCCACTTT

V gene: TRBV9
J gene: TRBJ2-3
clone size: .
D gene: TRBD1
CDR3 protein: CASSARDRNTDTQYF
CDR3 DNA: TGTGCCAGCAGCGCCCGGGACAGAAACACAGATACGCAGTATTTT

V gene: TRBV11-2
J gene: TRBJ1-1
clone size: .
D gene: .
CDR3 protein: CASSPLGGQGEAFF
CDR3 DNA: TGTGCCAGCAGCCCGCTCGGGGGGCAAGGTGAAGCTTTCTTT

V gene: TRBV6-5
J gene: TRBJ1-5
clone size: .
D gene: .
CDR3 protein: CASRWGAEDQPQHF
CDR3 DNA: TGTGCCAGCAGGTGGGGAGCTGAAGATCAGCCCCAGCATTTT

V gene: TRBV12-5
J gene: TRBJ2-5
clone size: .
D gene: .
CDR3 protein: CASGLRAGRQQTQYF
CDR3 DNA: TGTGCTAGTGGTTTGCGAGCAGGGCGCCAACAGACCCAGTACTTC

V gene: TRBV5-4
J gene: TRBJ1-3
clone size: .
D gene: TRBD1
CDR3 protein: CASRYTGAGNTIYF
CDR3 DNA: TGTGCCAGCAGGTATACAGGGGCTGGAAACACCATATATTTT

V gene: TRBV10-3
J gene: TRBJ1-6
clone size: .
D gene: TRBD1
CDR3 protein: CAISGTGGDSPLHF
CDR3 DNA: TGTGCCATCAGTGGTACAGGGGGCGATTCACCCCTCCACTTT

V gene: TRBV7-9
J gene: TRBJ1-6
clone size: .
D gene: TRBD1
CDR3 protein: CASSSGTANSPLHF
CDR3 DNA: TGTGCCAGCAGCTCCGGGACAGCAAATTCACCCCTCCACTTT

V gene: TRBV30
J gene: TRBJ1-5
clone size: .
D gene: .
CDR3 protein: CAWSGGNRVSNQPQHF
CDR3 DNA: TGTGCCTGGAGTGGAGGGAACAGGGTCAGCAATCAGCCCCAGCATTTT

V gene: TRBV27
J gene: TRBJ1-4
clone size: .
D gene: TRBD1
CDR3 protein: CASRGTGAVVTNEKLFF
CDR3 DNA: TGTGCCAGCAGAGGGACAGGGGCGGTGGTGACTAATGAAAAACTGTTTTTT

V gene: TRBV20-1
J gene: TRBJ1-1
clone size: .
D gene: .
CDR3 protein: CSASNRVEDTEAFF
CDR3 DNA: TGCAGTGCTAGTAACAGGGTGGAAGACACTGAAGCTTTCTTT

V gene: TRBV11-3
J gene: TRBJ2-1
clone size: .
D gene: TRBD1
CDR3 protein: CASSGGQGSEQFF
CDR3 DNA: TGTGCCAGCAGCGGGGGACAGGGGAGTGAGCAGTTCTTC

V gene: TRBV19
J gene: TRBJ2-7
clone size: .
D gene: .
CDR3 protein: CASSITSSYEQYF
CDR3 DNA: TGTGCCAGTAGTATAACTAGCTCCTACGAGCAGTACTTC

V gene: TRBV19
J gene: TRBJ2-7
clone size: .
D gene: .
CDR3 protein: CASRQGGSYEQYF
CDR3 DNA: TGTGCCAGTCGACAGGGAGGCTCCTACGAGCAGTACTTC

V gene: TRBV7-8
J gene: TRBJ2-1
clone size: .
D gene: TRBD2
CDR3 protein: CASSLVLREWGNGNEQFF
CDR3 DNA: TGTGCCAGCAGCTTAGTTTTGCGGGAGTGGGGAAACGGGAATGAGCAGTTCTTC